This is a list of T cell receptor beta chains from one sample in a study of blood T cells in healthy people across ages. Using its own MiXCR run on the 5' RACE reads, TCRdb lists one record per CDR3 protein. The sample contains hundreds of thousands of distinct CDR3 sequences, 40% to 45% of which appear only once. Specimen: blood. The receptors were gathered from a woman aged 55-69 years in good health. CDR3s include the opening cysteine and the closing phenylalanine or tryptophan. D genes are given only for firm matches. The listing skips clone size in some rows; elsewhere it reads once, few, many or a size class.

d_call j_call clone_size v_call cdr3_nt cdr3_aa
. TRBJ2-7 . TRBV4-3 TGCGCCAGCAGCCAAGAGTTCGGCCTATTCTACGAGCAGTACTTC CASSQEFGLFYEQYF
. TRBJ2-3 once TRBV20-1 TGCAGTGCTAGGTTCGCGAGGACTGGCACAGATACGCAGTATTTT CSARFARTGTDTQYF
. TRBJ2-7 . TRBV20-1 TGCAGTCGGGCGTACGAGCAGTACTTC CSRAYEQYF
TRBD1 TRBJ1-2 few TRBV4-3 TGCGCCAGCAGCCAAGAAGGGGCAGGGGGCCGAGGCTACACCTTC CASSQEGAGGRGYTF
TRBD2 TRBJ2-3 few TRBV7-2 TGTGCCAGCAGCCGTCCTAGCGGGTTACGCACAGATACGCAGTATTTT CASSRPSGLRTDTQYF
TRBD1 TRBJ2-7 . TRBV2 TGTGCCAGCAGTGGGTACAGGGGCTACGAGCAGTACTTC CASSGYRGYEQYF
. TRBJ2-3 few TRBV20-1 TGCAGTGCTAGAGATGAGCAGGGTCGGGAAGATACGCAGTATTTT CSARDEQGREDTQYF
TRBD2 TRBJ2-1 few TRBV10-3 TGTGCCATCAGTACAGGGACTAGCGGCTCCTACAATGAGCAGTTCTTC CAISTGTSGSYNEQFF
TRBD2 TRBJ2-1 few TRBV20-1 TGCAGTGCTAGTTCCACTAGCGGGGGGGCGTTAAATGAGCAGTTCTTC CSASSTSGGALNEQFF
. TRBJ2-1 many TRBV20-1 TGCAGTGCTAGAGATCCCAGGGAGGCCTACAATGAGCAGTTCTTC CSARDPREAYNEQFF
. TRBJ2-7 . TRBV12-3/TRBV12-4 TGTGCCAGCAGTTTACGGGGAGTCTACAATGAGCAGTACTTC CASSLRGVYNEQYF
. TRBJ2-3 . TRBV9 TGTGCCAGCAGCGTACGGGGGAGTACAGGCACGCAGTATTTT CASSVRGSTGTQYF
. TRBJ2-3 . TRBV7-3 TGTGCCAGCAGCTCGCGAGGGGCTAGCACAGATACGCAGTATTTT CASSSRGASTDTQYF
TRBD2 TRBJ2-7 . TRBV5-1 TGCGCCAGCAGCTTGGTCGCCCTGGGGGGGATCCCCTACGAGCAGTACTTC CASSLVALGGIPYEQYF
. TRBJ2-5 . TRBV29-1 TGCAGCGTTTGTCTCCGGCAGGGCGTTGGGGAGACCCAGTACTTC CSVCLRQGVGETQYF
. TRBJ1-2 few TRBV20-1 TGCAGTGCTAGTGAGGAGCAGGGTGACTATGGCTACACCTTC CSASEEQGDYGYTF
. TRBJ2-6 few TRBV7-9 TGTGCCAGCAGCTTGTCGCGAAGCTCTGGGGCCAACGTCCTGACTTTC CASSLSRSSGANVLTF
. TRBJ2-1 . TRBV9 TGTGCCAGCAGCCCCAGAACTTCGAGCTCCTACAATGAGCAGTTCTTC CASSPRTSSSYNEQFF
TRBD2 TRBJ2-6 few TRBV7-9 TGTGCCAGCAGCCCAACCGCGGGGGGCGTAATCAGGCCTGGGGCCAACGTCCTGACTTTC CASSPTAGGVIRPGANVLTF
. TRBJ1-2 few TRBV7-3 TGTGCCAGCAGCTTGACAGAAGGACGCCCTTCCACCTTC CASSLTEGRPSTF
. TRBJ2-5 few TRBV27 TGTGCCAGCAGTTTTAGGGGAAGGGTGATTGGGTTGGAGACCCAGTACTTC CASSFRGRVIGLETQYF
. TRBJ1-2 . TRBV20-1 TGCAGTGCTAGAGGGGACTATGGCCACACCTTC CSARGDYGHTF
. TRBJ2-7 . TRBV10-2 TGCGCCAGCAGTGGCAGGGCAGCCGAGCAGTACTTC CASSGRAAEQYF
. TRBJ1-5 . TRBV4-1 TGCGCCATCAGCCAAGATCAGGTACAGCCCCAGCATTTT CAISQDQVQPQHF
. TRBJ2-7 . TRBV3-1 TGTGCCAGCAGCCAGGGGGTCGAGCAGTACTTC CASSQGVEQYF
. TRBJ2-7 many TRBV20-1 TGCAGTGCTAGAGATCCTTGGCAGGGTGGACCCTACGAGCAGTACTTC CSARDPWQGGPYEQYF
. TRBJ1-6 few TRBV7-9 TGTGCCAGCAGCTCCCTGGGGGATTCACCCCTCCACTTT CASSSLGDSPLHF
TRBD2 TRBJ2-3 few TRBV7-2 TGTGCCAGCAGCCACCTCGGGGGGACAGATACGCAGTATTTT CASSHLGGTDTQYF
TRBD2 TRBJ2-7 few TRBV27 TGTGCCAGCAGACAGCGGGAGGTAGCCTACGAGCAGTACTTC CASRQREVAYEQYF
. TRBJ1-2 . TRBV20-1 TGCAGTGCTAGAGATTGGGGCTATCCTAACTATGGCTACACCTTC CSARDWGYPNYGYTF
TRBD2 TRBJ2-5 . TRBV7-7 TGTGCCAGCAGCACTAGCGGGGGGGAGACCCAGTACTTC CASSTSGGETQYF
TRBD2 TRBJ2-3 few TRBV5-1 TGCGCCAGCAGCTTTGGACTAGAAGGCGCAGATACGCAGTATTTT CASSFGLEGADTQYF
. TRBJ2-3 few TRBV3-1 TGTGCCAGCACCCAGTGGGGGGGCACAGATACGCAGTATTTT CASTQWGGTDTQYF
. TRBJ2-5 . TRBV20-1 TGCAGTGCTAGAGATCTGAGAGCATACGATGAGCAGTACTTC CSARDLRAYDEQYF
. TRBJ1-6 . TRBV27 TGTGCCAGCACTTCGGAATACAGTAATTCACCCCTCCACTTT CASTSEYSNSPLHF
. TRBJ2-2 few TRBV5-1 TGCGCCAGCAGCTTTGGCGGAAATCCCGGGGAGCTGTTTTTT CASSFGGNPGELFF
. TRBJ2-7 few TRBV5-1 TGCGCCAGCAGCGCCGGGGGTCCTAAGGCCCACGAGCAGTACTTC CASSAGGPKAHEQYF
. TRBJ1-5 . TRBV7-9 TGTGCCAGCAGCCGGGGGCAGAGTAATCAGCCCCAGCATTTT CASSRGQSNQPQHF
TRBD2 TRBJ2-7 . TRBV5-5 TGTGCCAGCAGCCCAGGACTAGCGGGAGGAGACATCTGCGAGCAGTACTTC CASSPGLAGGDICEQYF